This T cell receptor (beta chain) was recorded in a study of technical replicates of blood from several donors. The CDR3 sequence is 14 residues long. With 3 bases removed from V and 6 bases from J, the gap between germline ends came to 15 bases. Per the germline V gene, CDR1 is MGHRA and CDR2 is YSYEKL. Assay used: immunoSEQ multiplex PCR; TCRdb lists only in-frame clones, some missing. The repertoire consists of approximately 100,000 clones, with nearly 96% occurring once and the leading ten covering 0.2% to 0.25%. This chain links TRBV4-1 with TRBJ2-7; D is perhaps TRBD2 (6 bases). The sequencing sample was made of T cells isolated from PBMCs. This TCR was sampled from a human donor in good health. CDR3 sequence reads: CASSHGGIAGEQYF. The CDR3 DNA is TGCGCCAGCAGCCACGGGGGAATTGCCGGCGAGCAGTACTTC.